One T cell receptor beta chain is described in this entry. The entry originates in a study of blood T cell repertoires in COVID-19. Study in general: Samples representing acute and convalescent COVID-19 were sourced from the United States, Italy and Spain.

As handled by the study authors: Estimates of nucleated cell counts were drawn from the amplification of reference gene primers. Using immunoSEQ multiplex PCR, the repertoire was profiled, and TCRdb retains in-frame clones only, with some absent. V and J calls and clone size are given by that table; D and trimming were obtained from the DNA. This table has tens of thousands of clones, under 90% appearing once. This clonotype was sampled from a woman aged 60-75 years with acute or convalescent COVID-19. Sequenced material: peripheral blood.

The CDR3 DNA reads as TGTGCCAGCAGCCAAGTGTGGTGGGGGGAGGGTGGCTACACCTTC. Translated, it gives CASSQVWWGEGGYTF. The genes are TRBV3-1 (or the pseudogene TRBV3-2) and TRBJ1-2; D perhaps matches TRBD1 (5 bases). Germline lookup yields CDR1 LGHDT and CDR2 YNNKEL (reference sequence). The CDR3 length is 15 residues. Trimming took 1 base from V and 7 from J, leaving 16 bases between them.